A single sample is the source of the 5 T cell receptor beta chains below, sequenced in a study of persistence of HIV-infected CD4 T cells. The immunoSEQ assay was version 4, run in survey mode. Sequencing used immunoSEQ multiplex PCR; TCRdb keeps in-frame clones, though not all of them. The sample carries about 33,000 clones, 80% to 90% recorded once. Lysates of CMV-infected fibroblasts at 10 ug/mL stimulated these cells. Memory cells lacking CD40L and CD69 with high CD45RO were sorted. Their target antigens are unknown. This material consisted of CD4+ T cells sorted from PBMCs after approximately 19-hour stimulation, taken from a patient who received antiretroviral therapy. The receptors come from an adult man with HIV who was CMV-seropositive.

The chain links TRBV27 to TRBJ2-1, with D possibly being TRBD2 (5 bases). This CDR3 has 13 amino acids. Trimming took off 6 bases at V and 10 bases at J, with 16 bases between the two ends. CDR1 and CDR2 (germline): MNHEY, SMNVEV (reference sequence). CDR3 in amino acids: CASSGWRWEEQFF. Here the CDR3 DNA reads TGTGCCAGCAGCGGTTGGAGGTGGGAGGAGCAGTTCTTC.

The rearrangement links TRBV7-9 to TRBJ2-7; no reliable D call. CDR1 is SEHNR and CDR2 is FQNEAQ in the germline V gene (reference sequence). Between the trimmed V and J ends, which lost 2 bases and 2 bases, there was a span of 7 bases. CDR3 size: 13 residues. The CDR3, as DNA: TGTGCCAGCAGCTTATCAGGTCCCTACGAGCAGTACTTC. Its translation: CASSLSGPYEQYF.

The chain uses TRBV5-6 and TRBJ2-7; D possibly corresponds to TRBD1 (5 bases). V lost 0 bases and J lost 2, with 9 bases in between. The V gene's germline CDR1 is SGHDT and CDR2 YYEEEE. The CDR3 totals 14 residues. The CDR3 region is CASSLGQLTYEQYF. DNA of the CDR3: TGTGCCAGCAGCTTGGGACAGCTAACCTACGAGCAGTACTTC.

The chain joins TRBV4-3 to TRBJ1-1; maybe TRBD1 (5 bases). Trimming cost V 0 bases and J 0 bases, with 14 bases left between them. Germline V gives CDR1 LGHNA, CDR2 YSLEER. This CDR3 spans 17 amino acids. The CDR3 loop reads CASSQEAGWTMNTEAFF. CDR3 bases: TGCGCCAGCAGCCAAGAGGCAGGGTGGACGATGAACACTGAAGCTTTCTTT.

The V call is TRBV5-1, the J call TRBJ1-1, with TRBD1 identical over 9 bases. Germline trimming cut 4 bases from V and 4 bases from J; bases unmatched to any gene: 11. CDR3 length equals 16 residues. Looked up from germline, CDR1 is SGHRS and CDR2 is YFSETQ. CDR3 nucleotide sequence: TGCGCCAGCAGCGCCCAACAGGGGGCGATAGTCACTGAAGCTTTCTTT. Protein: CASSAQQGAIVTEAFF.